This T cell receptor beta chain stems from a study of blood T cell repertoires in COVID-19. The wider study: The samples span acute and convalescent COVID-19 from the United States, Italy and Spain. The analysed material was cDNA or gDNA that came from T cells, B-cell-depleted T cells, or PBMCs.

J gave up 1 base and V 1 base, and 12 bases lay outside the gene matches. The germline V gene encodes CDR1 SGHAT and CDR2 FQNNGV. There are 19 residues in the CDR3. Original analysis: Reference gene primer amplification gave estimated nucleated cell counts. The data were produced by immunoSEQ multiplex PCR, yet TCRdb's version contains in-frame clones alone and is incomplete. V and J calls and clone size are given by that table; D and trimming were obtained from the DNA. The repertoire consists of about 160,000 clones, with over 75% occurring once and the leading ten covering roughly 9.6%. The TCR sequence derives from a man between 60 and 75 years old with active or convalescent COVID-19. The V call is TRBV11-2, the J call TRBJ2-5; TRBD2 matches 10 bases. The sequenced material came from peripheral blood. The CDR3 is CASSLGSYGQRGGQETQYF. CDR3 DNA sequence: TGTGCCAGCAGCTTAGGCAGCTACGGCCAGCGGGGGGGCCAAGAGACCCAGTACTTC.